These T cell receptor beta chains were read from a single sample in a study of CD8+ T cells in alopecia areata. Measured with immunoSEQ multiplex PCR; TCRdb has only the in-frame clones, and not every one. The profile shows 150,000 or so clones, approximately 70% of them singletons. Sequencing used CD8+ T cells sorted from blood, obtained at week 0. Every receptor here comes from a human donor with alopecia areata. The CDR3 runs from the conserved cysteine through the conserved F or W. Each record gives: V gene, D gene, clone size, J gene, CDR3 DNA, CDR3 protein. The D gene is left open where the match is weak. Only part of the rows carry a size: once, few, many, or a class if the clone is expanded.

V: TRBV25-1; D: TRBD2; size: .; J: TRBJ2-5; DNA: TGTGCCAGCAGTGAATGGGAGACTAGCGGGTACCAAGAGACCCAGTACTTC; CDR3: CASSEWETSGYQETQYF
V: TRBV7-7; D: .; size: .; J: TRBJ1-1; DNA: TGTGCTAGCAGCGCGACGGTGAACACTGAAGCTTTCTTT; CDR3: CASSATVNTEAFF
V: TRBV27; D: .; size: .; J: TRBJ1-2; DNA: TGTGCCAGCACCGCTTCGGGGACTCTTGGCTACACCTTC; CDR3: CASTASGTLGYTF
V: TRBV7-9; D: .; size: .; J: TRBJ2-3; DNA: TGTGCCAGCGCTACTAGTTCCGGGGACGATACGCAGTATTTT; CDR3: CASATSSGDDTQYF
V: TRBV4-1; D: TRBD2; size: .; J: TRBJ2-5; DNA: TGCGCCAGCAGCCAAGACCGACTAGCGGGGGGGCAGGAGACCCAGTACTTC; CDR3: CASSQDRLAGGQETQYF
V: TRBV4-1; D: .; size: .; J: TRBJ2-1; DNA: TGCGCCAGCAGCAAAACTCCAGGGGACAATGAGCAGTTCTTC; CDR3: CASSKTPGDNEQFF
V: TRBV14; D: .; size: .; J: TRBJ2-6; DNA: TGTGCCAGCAGCCGCTATGGGGGGCGAGGGGCCGGGGCCAACGTCCTGACTTTC; CDR3: CASSRYGGRGAGANVLTF
V: TRBV9; D: .; size: few; J: TRBJ2-3; DNA: TGTGCCAGCAGCGACCTAGCCGTATTCAGTCTCACAGATACGCAGTATTTT; CDR3: CASSDLAVFSLTDTQYF
V: TRBV15; D: TRBD2; size: .; J: TRBJ2-5; DNA: TGTGCCACCAGCGTAACTAGCGAGGGGGAGACCCAGTACTTC; CDR3: CATSVTSEGETQYF
V: TRBV7-8; D: .; size: .; J: TRBJ2-7; DNA: TGTGCCAGCAGCTTAGTCCTCTCTCCCCCCGAGCAGTACTTC; CDR3: CASSLVLSPPEQYF
V: TRBV14; D: .; size: .; J: TRBJ2-7; DNA: TGTGCCAGCAGCCAAGATAGGACAAGGATCGCTCGCGAGCAGTACTTC; CDR3: CASSQDRTRIAREQYF
V: TRBV15; D: TRBD2; size: .; J: TRBJ2-3; DNA: TGTGCCACCGGGGGAGCGGGGGGAACAGATACGCAGTATTTT; CDR3: CATGGAGGTDTQYF
V: TRBV5-6; D: TRBD1; size: .; J: TRBJ1-3; DNA: TGTGCCAGCAGCTGGACAGGCGGAAACACCATATATTTT; CDR3: CASSWTGGNTIYF
V: TRBV5-1; D: TRBD1; size: few; J: TRBJ2-7; DNA: TGCGCCAGCAGCTTGGGGGACAGGGGTCCGGGAGAGCAGTACTTC; CDR3: CASSLGDRGPGEQYF
V: TRBV29-1; D: TRBD1; size: .; J: TRBJ2-7; DNA: TGCAGCGTTCGGGACAGGGACTACGAGCAGTACTTC; CDR3: CSVRDRDYEQYF
V: TRBV27; D: .; size: .; J: TRBJ2-1; DNA: TGTGCCAGCAGTCCCGAGGGGGCGGGGGCCCGACATGAGCAGTTCTTC; CDR3: CASSPEGAGARHEQFF
V: TRBV7-9; D: .; size: .; J: TRBJ2-7; DNA: TGTGCCAGCAGTCTAAGTTACGAGCAGTACTTC; CDR3: CASSLSYEQYF
V: TRBV30; D: TRBD1; size: .; J: TRBJ2-1; DNA: TGTGCCTGGAGTTTGACAGGGGGCAAGTTCTTC; CDR3: CAWSLTGGKFF
V: TRBV28; D: .; size: .; J: TRBJ2-4; DNA: TGTGCCAGCAGTTTGGTCCAGGGAAGCATATTACTAGCCAAAAACATTCAGTACTTC; CDR3: CASSLVQGSILLAKNIQYF
V: TRBV10-3; D: .; size: few; J: TRBJ2-3; DNA: TGTGCCATCAGTGAATCGACGCCTAGCACAGATACGCAGTATTTT; CDR3: CAISESTPSTDTQYF
V: TRBV30; D: .; size: .; J: TRBJ2-5; DNA: TGTGCCTGGAGTGGCGGGGTAGTCGCAGAGACCCAGTACTTC; CDR3: CAWSGGVVAETQYF
V: TRBV13; D: TRBD1; size: .; J: TRBJ1-1; DNA: TGTGCCAGCAGCCCGACAGGGGGTGGCACTGAAGCTTTCTTT; CDR3: CASSPTGGGTEAFF
V: TRBV11-2; D: .; size: few; J: TRBJ1-6; DNA: TGTGCCAGCAGCGAGGACACCTCCCGAATTCATTTCCTCCACTTT; CDR3: CASSEDTSRIHFLHF
V: TRBV2; D: .; size: few; J: TRBJ2-2; DNA: TGTGCCAGCAGTGAGAGCCGACAGCACGCGAACACCGGGGAGCTGTTTTTT; CDR3: CASSESRQHANTGELFF
V: TRBV27; D: .; size: .; J: TRBJ1-2; DNA: TGTGCCAGCAGTTTTAGTGACAGCCAAAATGGCTACACCTTC; CDR3: CASSFSDSQNGYTF
V: TRBV19; D: .; size: .; J: TRBJ1-2; DNA: TGTGCCAGTAGTTCCCGACAGGAACTGCCCTATGGCTACACCTTC; CDR3: CASSSRQELPYGYTF
V: TRBV19; D: .; size: few; J: TRBJ1-1; DNA: TGTGCCAGTAGCAGCGGACACACTGAAGCTTTCTTT; CDR3: CASSSGHTEAFF
V: TRBV27; D: TRBD2; size: .; J: TRBJ2-2; DNA: TGTGCCAGCAGTTTGTTAATTAGCGGGACCGGGGAGCTGTTTTTT; CDR3: CASSLLISGTGELFF
V: TRBV6-1; D: TRBD1; size: .; J: TRBJ2-7; DNA: TGTGCCAGCAGTGAATGGACAGGGGTTAGCGAGCAGTACTTC; CDR3: CASSEWTGVSEQYF
V: TRBV29-1; D: .; size: .; J: TRBJ1-1; DNA: TGCAGCGTTCGAAGCACTGAAGCTTTCTTT; CDR3: CSVRSTEAFF
V: TRBV5-1; D: .; size: .; J: TRBJ1-1; DNA: TGCGCCAGCAGCTTGACCAACACTGAAGCTTTCTTT; CDR3: CASSLTNTEAFF
V: TRBV23-1; D: TRBD1; size: .; J: TRBJ2-7; DNA: TGCGCCAGCTCGTCCCGGGACAGGGAAAATGAGCAGTACTTC; CDR3: CASSSRDRENEQYF
V: TRBV30; D: .; size: once; J: TRBJ1-1; DNA: TGTGCCTGGAGTGACGGGGTTGGGACTGAAGCTTTCTTT; CDR3: CAWSDGVGTEAFF
V: TRBV27; D: TRBD1; size: .; J: TRBJ1-1; DNA: TGTGCCAGCAGTGCGACAGGGGGCAGAACTGAAGCTTTCTTT; CDR3: CASSATGGRTEAFF
V: TRBV6-1; D: .; size: few; J: TRBJ1-5; DNA: TGTGCCAGCAGTAATGAAGATAGCAATCAGCCCCAGCATTTT; CDR3: CASSNEDSNQPQHF
V: TRBV27; D: .; size: .; J: TRBJ2-1; DNA: TGTGCCAGCAGTTTATCGGGCAGGGAGCAGTTCTTC; CDR3: CASSLSGREQFF
V: TRBV5-6; D: .; size: .; J: TRBJ1-5; DNA: TGTGCCAGCAGCGTAGACAATCAGCCCCAGCATTTT; CDR3: CASSVDNQPQHF
V: TRBV29-1; D: .; size: .; J: TRBJ2-5; DNA: TGCAGCGTTGTTGGGATCCAAGAGACCCAGTACTTC; CDR3: CSVVGIQETQYF
V: TRBV13; D: .; size: .; J: TRBJ2-1; DNA: TGTGCCAGCAGCTCCCCCCTCGAGGGTGCGTCACACAATGAGCAGTTCTTC; CDR3: CASSSPLEGASHNEQFF
V: TRBV9; D: TRBD2; size: .; J: TRBJ2-2; DNA: TGTGCCAGCAGCGCCCTCAGCGGGGGAACACCGAACACCGGGGAGCTGTTTTTT; CDR3: CASSALSGGTPNTGELFF
V: TRBV10-3; D: .; size: few; J: TRBJ2-1; DNA: TGTGCCGCTCAACGGACGGACGCTACGAATGAGCAGTTCTTC; CDR3: CAAQRTDATNEQFF
V: TRBV27; D: TRBD1; size: .; J: TRBJ2-7; DNA: TGTGCCAGCAGCGTAGCGGTGGGACAGGGGTGGGACGAGCAGTACTTC; CDR3: CASSVAVGQGWDEQYF
V: TRBV12-5; D: .; size: once; J: TRBJ1-1; DNA: TGTGCTAGTGGGGGGCGTGAAGCTTTCTTT; CDR3: CASGGREAFF
V: TRBV5-1; D: TRBD1; size: .; J: TRBJ1-4; DNA: TGCGCCAGCAGCTTACACGTCGGGACAGAAAATGAAAAACTGTTTTTT; CDR3: CASSLHVGTENEKLFF
V: TRBV27; D: TRBD1; size: .; J: TRBJ2-5; DNA: TGTGCCAGCAGAACCGGGACAGGGGAGGACCAAGAGACCCAGTACTTC; CDR3: CASRTGTGEDQETQYF